This T cell receptor beta chain was sequenced for a study of shared clonotypes between healthy human individuals. V was trimmed by 8 bases and J by 4 bases, leaving 10 bases between them. Per germline, CDR1 MDHEN and CDR2 SYDVKM. The CDR3 spans 12 residues. Clones were sequenced by immunoSEQ multiplex PCR, and TCRdb holds only the in-frame ones, with some missing. The sample lists more than 2,000,000 clones, 90% to 95% seen once, with 0.3% to 0.4% in the top ten. The TCR sequence derives from a man aged 18 to 29 in good health. Some clones in this sample may be carry-over from other donors' samples. V gene TRBV28 combines with J gene TRBJ2-3; D call uncertain. The source material was naive CD4+ T cells from PBMCs. Regarding subset: CD45RA+ positively selected. CDR3 sequence: CASFSRSDTQYF. DNA for the CDR3: TGTGCCAGCTTCTCTAGATCAGATACGCAGTATTTT.